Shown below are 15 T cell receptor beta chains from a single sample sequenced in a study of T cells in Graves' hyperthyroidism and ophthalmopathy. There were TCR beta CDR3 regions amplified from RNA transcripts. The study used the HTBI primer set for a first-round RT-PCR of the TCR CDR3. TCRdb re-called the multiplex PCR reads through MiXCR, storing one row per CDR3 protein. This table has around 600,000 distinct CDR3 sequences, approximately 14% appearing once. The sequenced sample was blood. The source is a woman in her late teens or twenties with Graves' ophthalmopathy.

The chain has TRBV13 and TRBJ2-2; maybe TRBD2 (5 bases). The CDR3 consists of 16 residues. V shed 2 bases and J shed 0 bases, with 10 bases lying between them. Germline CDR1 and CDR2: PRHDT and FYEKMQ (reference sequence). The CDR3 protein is CASSLKLGSNTGELFF. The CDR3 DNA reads TGTGCCAGCAGCTTAAAACTAGGGTCGAACACCGGGGAGCTGTTTTTT.

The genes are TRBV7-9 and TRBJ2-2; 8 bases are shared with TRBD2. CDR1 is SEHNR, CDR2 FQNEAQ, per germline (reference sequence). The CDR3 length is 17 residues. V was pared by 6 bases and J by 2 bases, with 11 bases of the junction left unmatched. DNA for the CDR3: TGTGCCAGCAGTCCTCTCATGACTAGCGCCAACACCGGGGAGCTGTTTTTT. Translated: CASSPLMTSANTGELFF.

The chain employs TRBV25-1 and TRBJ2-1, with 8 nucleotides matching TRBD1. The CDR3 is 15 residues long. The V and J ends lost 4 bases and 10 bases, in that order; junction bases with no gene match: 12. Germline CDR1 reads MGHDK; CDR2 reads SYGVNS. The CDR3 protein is CASSVGDRGWAEQFF. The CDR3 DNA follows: TGTGCCAGCAGTGTTGGAGACAGGGGCTGGGCGGAGCAGTTCTTC.

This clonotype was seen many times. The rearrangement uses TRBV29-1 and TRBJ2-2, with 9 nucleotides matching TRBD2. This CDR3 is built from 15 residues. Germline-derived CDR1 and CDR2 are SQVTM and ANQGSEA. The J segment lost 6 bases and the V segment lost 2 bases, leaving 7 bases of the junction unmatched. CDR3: CSVEPGAGGAGELFF. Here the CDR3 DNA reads TGCAGCGTTGAACCCGGAGCGGGAGGAGCCGGGGAGCTGTTTTTT.

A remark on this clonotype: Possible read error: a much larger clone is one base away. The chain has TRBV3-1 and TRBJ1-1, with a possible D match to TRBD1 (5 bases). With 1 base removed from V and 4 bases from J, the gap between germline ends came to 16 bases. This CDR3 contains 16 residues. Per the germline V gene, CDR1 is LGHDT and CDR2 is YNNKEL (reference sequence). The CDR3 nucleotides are TGTGCCAGCAGCCAAGGCAGGGTGGGGCGGGGCACTGAAGCTTTCTTT. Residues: CASSQGRVGRGTEAFF. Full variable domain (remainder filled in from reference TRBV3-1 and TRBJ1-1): DTAVSQTPKYLVTQMGNDKSIKCEQNLGHDTMYWYKQDSKKFLKIMFSYNNKELIINETVPNRFSPKSPDKAHLNLHINSLELGDSAVYFCASSQGRVGRGTEAFFGQGTRLTVV.

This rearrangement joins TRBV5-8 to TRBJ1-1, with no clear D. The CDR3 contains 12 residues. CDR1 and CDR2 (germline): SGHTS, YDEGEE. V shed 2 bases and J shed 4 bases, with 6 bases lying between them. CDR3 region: CASSFIGTEAFF. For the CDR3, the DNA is TGTGCCAGCAGCTTTATTGGCACTGAAGCTTTCTTT.

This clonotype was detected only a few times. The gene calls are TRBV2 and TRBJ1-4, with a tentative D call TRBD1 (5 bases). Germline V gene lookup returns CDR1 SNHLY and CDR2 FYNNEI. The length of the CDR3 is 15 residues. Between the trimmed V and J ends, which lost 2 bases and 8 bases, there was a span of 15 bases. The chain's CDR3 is CASSETAGRGEKLFF. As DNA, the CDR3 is TGTGCCAGCAGTGAAACCGCGGGGCGAGGCGAAAAACTGTTTTTT.

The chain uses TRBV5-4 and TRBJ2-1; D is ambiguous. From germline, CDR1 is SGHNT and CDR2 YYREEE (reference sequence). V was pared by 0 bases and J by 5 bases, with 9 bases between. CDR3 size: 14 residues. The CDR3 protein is CASSLAHKDNEQFF. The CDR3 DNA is TGTGCCAGCAGCTTGGCGCATAAGGACAATGAGCAGTTCTTC.

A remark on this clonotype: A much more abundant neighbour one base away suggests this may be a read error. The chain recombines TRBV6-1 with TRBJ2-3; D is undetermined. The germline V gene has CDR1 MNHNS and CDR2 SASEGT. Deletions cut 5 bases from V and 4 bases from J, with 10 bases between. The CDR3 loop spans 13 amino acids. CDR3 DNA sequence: TGTGCCAGCAGTCCCGACGGAGCAGATACGCAGTATTTT. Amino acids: CASSPDGADTQYF.

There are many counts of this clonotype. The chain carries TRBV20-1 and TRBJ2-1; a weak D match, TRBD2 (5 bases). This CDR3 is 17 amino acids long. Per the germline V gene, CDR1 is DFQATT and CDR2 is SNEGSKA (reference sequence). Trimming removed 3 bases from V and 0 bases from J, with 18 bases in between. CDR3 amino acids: CSASPGAETSSYNEQFF. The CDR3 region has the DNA TGCAGTGCTAGTCCTGGAGCGGAAACAAGCTCCTACAATGAGCAGTTCTTC.

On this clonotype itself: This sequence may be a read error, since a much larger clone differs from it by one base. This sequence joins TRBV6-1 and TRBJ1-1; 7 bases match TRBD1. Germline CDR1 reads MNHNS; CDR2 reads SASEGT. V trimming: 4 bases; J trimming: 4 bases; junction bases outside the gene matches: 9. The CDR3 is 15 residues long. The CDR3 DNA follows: TGTGCCAGCAGTGTGAGGGGGCACATAGGCACTGAAGCTTTCTTT. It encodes CASSVRGHIGTEAFF.

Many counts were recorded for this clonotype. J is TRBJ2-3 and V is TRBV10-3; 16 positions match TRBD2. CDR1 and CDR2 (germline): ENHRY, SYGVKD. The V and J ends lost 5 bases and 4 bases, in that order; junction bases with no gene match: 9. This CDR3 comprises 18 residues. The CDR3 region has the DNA TGTGCCATCAGTTCCCCGGGACTAGCGGGAGGGCCCCCAGATACGCAGTATTTT. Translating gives CAISSPGLAGGPPDTQYF.

CDR3 DNA: TGCAGCGCCTGGACAGGGGGTCGGTATGGCTACACCTTC. This gives the protein CSAWTGGRYGYTF. The chain couples TRBV29-1 to TRBJ1-2; 10 bases line up with TRBD1. Germline V gene sequence: CDR1 SQVTM, CDR2 ANQGSEA. This CDR3 has 13 amino acids. Losses at the gene ends were 7 bases for V and 5 bases for J; bases not matched to a gene: 7.

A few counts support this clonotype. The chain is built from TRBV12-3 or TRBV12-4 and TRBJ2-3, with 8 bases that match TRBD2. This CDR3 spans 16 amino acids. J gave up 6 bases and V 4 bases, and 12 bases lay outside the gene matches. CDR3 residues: CASSYGISGIFDTQYF. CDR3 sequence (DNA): TGTGCCAGCAGTTACGGGATTAGCGGGATATTCGATACGCAGTATTTT.

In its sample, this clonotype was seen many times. The CDR3 sequence: CAWRTLQGGGREQYF. The CDR3 DNA is TGTGCCTGGAGGACACTACAGGGGGGGGGGCGCGAGCAGTACTTC. This chain joins TRBV30 and TRBJ2-7; tentatively, D is TRBD1 (8 bases). Trimming pared 3 bases from V and 6 bases from J, leaving 21 bases between. The CDR3 sequence is 15 residues long. Per the germline V gene, CDR1 is GTSNPN and CDR2 is SVGIG (reference sequence).